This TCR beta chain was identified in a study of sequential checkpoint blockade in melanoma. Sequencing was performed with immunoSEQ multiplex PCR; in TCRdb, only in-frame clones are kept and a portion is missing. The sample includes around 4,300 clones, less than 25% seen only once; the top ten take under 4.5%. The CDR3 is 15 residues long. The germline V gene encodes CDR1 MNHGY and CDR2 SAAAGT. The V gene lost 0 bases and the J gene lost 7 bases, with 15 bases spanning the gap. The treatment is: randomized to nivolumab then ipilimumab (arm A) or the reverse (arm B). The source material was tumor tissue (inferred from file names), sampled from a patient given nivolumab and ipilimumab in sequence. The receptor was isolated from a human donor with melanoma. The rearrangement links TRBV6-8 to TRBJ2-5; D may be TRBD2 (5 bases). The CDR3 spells CASSYSLAGRWTQYF. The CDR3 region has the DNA TGTGCCAGCAGTTACTCCCTAGCAGGTCGTTGGACCCAGTACTTC.